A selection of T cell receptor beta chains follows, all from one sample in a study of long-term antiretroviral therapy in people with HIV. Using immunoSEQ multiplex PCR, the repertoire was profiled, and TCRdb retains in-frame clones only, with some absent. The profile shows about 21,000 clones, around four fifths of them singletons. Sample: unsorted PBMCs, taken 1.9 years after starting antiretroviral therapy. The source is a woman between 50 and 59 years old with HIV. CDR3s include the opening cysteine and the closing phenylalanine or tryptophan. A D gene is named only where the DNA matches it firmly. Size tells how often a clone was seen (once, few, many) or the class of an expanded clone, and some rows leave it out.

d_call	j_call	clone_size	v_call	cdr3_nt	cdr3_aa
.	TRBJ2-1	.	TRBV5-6	TGTGCCAGCAGCTTGGTGACTGTCAATGAGCAGTTCTTC	CASSLVTVNEQFF
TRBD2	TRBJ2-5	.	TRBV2	TGTGCCAGCAGTGAAGCGCTTCTGTGGGGGGAGGGTGAGACCCAGTACTTC	CASSEALLWGEGETQYF
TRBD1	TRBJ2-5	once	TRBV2	TGTGCCAGCAGTACACCAGGACAGGGGGAAGAGACCCAGTACTTC	CASSTPGQGEETQYF
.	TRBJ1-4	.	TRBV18	TGTGCCAGCTCACCAATAGGACAGAATGAAAAACTGTTTTTT	CASSPIGQNEKLFF
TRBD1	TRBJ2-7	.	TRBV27	TGTGCCAGCAGTTTAGACAGGGACTCCTACGAGCAGTACTTC	CASSLDRDSYEQYF
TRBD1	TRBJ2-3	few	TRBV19	TGTGCCAGTAGTAACGACAGGGGGCCTACAGATACGCAGTATTTT	CASSNDRGPTDTQYF
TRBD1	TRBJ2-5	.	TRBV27	TGTGCCAGCAGGACGACAGGGGAAGAGACCCAGTACTTC	CASRTTGEETQYF
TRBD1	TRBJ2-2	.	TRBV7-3	TGTGCCAGCAGCCCGACAGGGGAGAACACCGGGGAGCTGTTTTTT	CASSPTGENTGELFF
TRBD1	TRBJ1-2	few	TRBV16	TGTGCCAGCAGCCAAGGACAGGTTGATGGCTACACCTTC	CASSQGQVDGYTF
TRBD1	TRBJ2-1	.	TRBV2	TGTGCCAGCTTCGAACAGGGGGCGATTGAGCAGTTCTTC	CASFEQGAIEQFF
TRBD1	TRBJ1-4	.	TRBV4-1	TGCGCCAGCAGCCAACTCCAGGGGGCGCGTGAAAAACTGTTTTTT	CASSQLQGAREKLFF
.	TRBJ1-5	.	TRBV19	TGTGCCAGCACCAAGCTTGACAATCAGCCCCAGCATTTT	CASTKLDNQPQHF
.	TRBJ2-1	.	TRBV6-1	TGTGCCAGCAGTGATCCGCCCAGGGCCTACAATGAGCAGTTCTTC	CASSDPPRAYNEQFF
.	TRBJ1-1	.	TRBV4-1	TGCGCCAGCAGCCAAGACGGGTATATCGGGAGGAGCGGGTCGGACACTGAAGCTTTCTTT	CASSQDGYIGRSGSDTEAFF
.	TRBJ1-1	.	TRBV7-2	TGTGCCAGCAGCTTAGGGGTGGTGGACACTGAAGCTTTCTTT	CASSLGVVDTEAFF
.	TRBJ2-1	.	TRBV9	TGTGCCAGCAGCGCCGAGCCGCAGGGGACCGAGCAGTTCTTC	CASSAEPQGTEQFF
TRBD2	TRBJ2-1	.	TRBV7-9	TGTGCCAGCAGCACTAGCGGGGCGAGCTCCTACAATGAGCAGTTCTTC	CASSTSGASSYNEQFF
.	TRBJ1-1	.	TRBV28	TGTGCCAGCAGTTTGTTTTCGGCAGGGGCGAACACTGAAGCTTTCTTT	CASSLFSAGANTEAFF
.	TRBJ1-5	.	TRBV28	TGTGCCAGCAGACCAACCGTGGTCCAGCCCCAGCATTTT	CASRPTVVQPQHF
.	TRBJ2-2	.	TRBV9	TGTGCCAGCAGCGTCTCGAGCATCACCGGGGAGCTGTTTTTT	CASSVSSITGELFF
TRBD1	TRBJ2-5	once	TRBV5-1	TGCGCCAGCAGCTGGGACAGGGGAGGTGAGACCCAGTACTTC	CASSWDRGGETQYF
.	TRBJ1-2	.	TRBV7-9	TGTGCCAGCAGCTCGCAAGACGGGGGGAGCTATGGCTACACCTTC	CASSSQDGGSYGYTF
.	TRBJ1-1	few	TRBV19	TGTGCCAGTAGCGAGGGGATGAACACTGAAGCTTTCTTT	CASSEGMNTEAFF
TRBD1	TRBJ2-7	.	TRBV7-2	TGTGCCAGCAGCTTGACAGGGGGGGCCTACGAGCAGTACTTC	CASSLTGGAYEQYF
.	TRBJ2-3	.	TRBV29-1	TGCAGCGTTGTAGGCCAGGGGTTTTACACAGATACGCAGTATTTT	CSVVGQGFYTDTQYF
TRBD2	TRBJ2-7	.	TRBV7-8	TGTGCCAGCAGAAGCTTAGGCAGCGGGGGGTTCAGCTCCTACGAGCAGTACTTC	CASRSLGSGGFSSYEQYF
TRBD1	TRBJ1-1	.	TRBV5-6	TGTGCCAGCAGCCTACGACAGGGGAAAAATGAAGCTTTCTTT	CASSLRQGKNEAFF
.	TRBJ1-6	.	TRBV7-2	TGTGCCAGCACCCTGCACGCAGGAACACCCCTCCACTTT	CASTLHAGTPLHF
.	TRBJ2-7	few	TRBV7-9	TGTGCCAGCAGCTCGGGGGATTACGGCGAGCAGTACTTC	CASSSGDYGEQYF
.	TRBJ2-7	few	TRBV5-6	TGTGCCAGCAGCCCCCAGGGATTCACCTACGAGCAGTACTTC	CASSPQGFTYEQYF
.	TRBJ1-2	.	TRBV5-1	TGCGCCAGCAGCTTGGAATTCCCCGGGGGCGGCACCTTC	CASSLEFPGGGTF